This record covers a single T cell receptor (beta chain). Method: immunoSEQ multiplex PCR; TCRdb's copy keeps in-frame clones and lacks some. Of approximately 230,000 clones in the sample, roughly 88% were seen once. The CDR3 has 14 residues. Germline CDR1 is LGHDT and CDR2 is YNNKEL (reference sequence). Trimming cost V 3 bases and J 6 bases; bases outside gene matches: 4. This record comes from a study of blood T cell repertoires in COVID-19. This chain links TRBV3-1 (or the pseudogene TRBV3-2) with TRBJ2-7; 11 bases line up with TRBD2. The receptor's source is a woman in her 40s who had recovered from COVID-19. Sequencing was performed on peripheral blood. This CDR3 is CASSQLAGGGEQYF. The CDR3 bases are TGTGCCAGCAGCCAGCTAGCGGGAGGTGGCGAGCAGTACTTC.